The 26 T cell receptor beta chains below all came from one sample that was sequenced in a study of CD8+ T cells in alopecia areata. Reverse transcribed after extraction, RNA yielded cDNA as the sequencing template. Sequencing was performed with immunoSEQ multiplex PCR; in TCRdb, only in-frame clones are kept and a portion is missing. The sample holds 200,000 to 250,000 clones; 64% are singletons and the top ten take roughly 4.2%. Treatment given: oral pan-JAK inhibitor, 5-10 mg twice daily. The sample in question was CD4+ T cells sorted from blood, obtained at week 4, from a patient treated with tofacitinib. The source of these receptors is a human donor with alopecia areata.

Only a few counts were recorded for this clone. The genes are TRBV7-9 and TRBJ1-1; D unclear. The germline V and J ends were trimmed by 10 bases and 1 base, with 19 bases remaining between them. This CDR3 contains 15 residues. Per the germline V gene, CDR1 is SEHNR and CDR2 is FQNEAQ (reference sequence). In DNA form, the CDR3 reads TGTGCCAACCATATAGAGGTGGTGAAGAACACTGAAGCTTTCTTT. As protein: CANHIEVVKNTEAFF.

There are a few counts of this clone. V is TRBV30 and J is TRBJ1-2; D gene unclear. The germline gives CDR1 GTSNPN, CDR2 SVGIG (reference sequence). This CDR3 has 12 amino acids. The germline V and J ends were trimmed by 5 bases and 8 bases, with 15 bases remaining between them. CDR3 region: CAWVRLQRGYTF. In DNA form, the CDR3 reads TGTGCCTGGGTAAGGCTTCAGAGGGGCTACACCTTC. Full variable domain (remainder filled in from reference TRBV30 and TRBJ1-2): SQTIHQWPATLVQPVGSPLSLECTVEGTSNPNLYWYRQAAGRGLQLLFYSVGIGQISSEVPQNLSASRPQDRQFILSSKKLLLSDSGFYLCAWVRLQRGYTFGSGTRLTVV.

CDR3 region: CASSLDTASNQPQHF. Here the CDR3 DNA reads TGCGCCAGCAGCTTGGACACAGCTAGCAATCAGCCCCAGCATTTT. The chain employs TRBV5-1 and TRBJ1-5; no firm D call. The CDR3 runs 15 residues. The germline V gene encodes CDR1 SGHRS and CDR2 YFSETQ. V was shortened by 0 bases and J by 0 bases, with 7 bases between the two germline ends.

The chain joins TRBV7-9 to TRBJ1-1; D gene uncertain. V was shortened by 5 bases and J by 3 bases, with 16 bases between the two germline ends. Germline CDR1 reads SEHNR; CDR2 reads FQNEAQ (reference sequence). This CDR3 is 15 amino acids long. The CDR3 sequence is CASSAWTGQDTEAFF. The CDR3 DNA reads as TGTGCCAGCAGCGCCTGGACGGGCCAGGACACTGAAGCTTTCTTT.

The gene calls are TRBV5-1 and TRBJ2-2, with a possible D match to TRBD1 (6 bases). The germline gives CDR1 SGHRS, CDR2 YFSETQ. V was trimmed by 4 bases and J by 0 bases, leaving 10 bases between them. CDR3 length equals 15 residues. The CDR3 DNA sequence: TGCGCCAGCAGCAAGGACAGACCGAACACCGGGGAGCTGTTTTTT. Translation gives CASSKDRPNTGELFF.

This clone was recorded only once. This sequence joins TRBV5-5 and TRBJ2-3, with 16 bases identical to TRBD2. The CDR3 runs 16 residues. J was trimmed by 6 bases and V by 5 bases; bases with no gene match: 6. Germline V gene lookup returns CDR1 SGHKS and CDR2 YYEKEE (reference sequence). The CDR3: CASSLGTSGGADTQYF. DNA of the CDR3: TGTGCCAGCAGTCTTGGGACTAGCGGGGGGGCCGATACGCAGTATTTT.

The V and J genes are TRBV29-1 and TRBJ1-1; D not certain. CDR3 length: 12 residues. In germline, CDR1 is SQVTM, CDR2 ANQGSEA. Trimming took 3 bases from V and 0 from J, leaving 5 bases between them. DNA for the CDR3: TGCAGCGTTGATACAGTGAACACTGAAGCTTTCTTT. It codes for CSVDTVNTEAFF. Full variable domain (remainder filled in from reference TRBV29-1 and TRBJ1-1): SAVISQKPSRDICQRGTSLTIQCQVDSQVTMMFWYRQQPGQSLTLIATANQGSEATYESGFVIDKFPISRPNLTFSTLTVSNMSPEDSSIYLCSVDTVNTEAFFGQGTRLTVV.

This clone was seen once. This chain uses TRBV5-6 with TRBJ2-3; D possibly corresponds to TRBD2 (6 bases). This CDR3 region has 15 residues. The V gene lost 4 bases and the J gene lost 2 bases, with 14 bases spanning the gap. CDR1 is SGHDT and CDR2 is YYEEEE in the germline V gene. CDR3 amino acids: CASSKELLATDTQYF. The CDR3 DNA is TGTGCCAGCAGCAAGGAACTACTAGCCACAGATACGCAGTATTTT.

The gene calls are TRBV11-2 and TRBJ2-2; D unresolved. Germline V gene data show CDR1 as SGHAT and CDR2 as FQNNGV. V gave up 1 base and J gave up 5 bases, with 8 bases separating them. The CDR3 extends over 14 amino acids. CDR3 nucleotide sequence: TGTGCCAGCAGCTTAGCGCCGGAAACCGGGGAGCTGTTTTTT. Its protein is CASSLAPETGELFF. Combining the CDR3 with reference TRBV11-2 and TRBJ2-2 gives the whole variable domain EAGVAQSPRYKIIEKRQSVAFWCNPISGHATLYWYQQILGQGPKLLIQFQNNGVVDDSQLPKDRFSAERLKGVDSTLKIQPAKLEDSAVYLCASSLAPETGELFFGEGSRLTVL.

V and J are TRBV11-2 and TRBJ1-2; TRBD1 agrees at 9 bases. CDR1 and CDR2 (germline): SGHAT, FQNNGV. The V segment lost 4 bases and the J segment 4 bases; nucleotides outside the gene matches: 13. The CDR3 is 17 amino acids. The CDR3 DNA is TGTGCCAGCAGCTCTGACAGGGGGATAGTTGAGAGCTATGGCTACACCTTC. Protein sequence: CASSSDRGIVESYGYTF.

The V call is TRBV7-9, the J call TRBJ1-5; D gene ambiguous. This CDR3 spans 13 amino acids. The germline gives CDR1 SEHNR, CDR2 FQNEAQ (reference sequence). Trimming pared 2 bases from V and 6 bases from J, leaving 8 bases between. The CDR3 loop reads CASSLTDGQPQHF. The CDR3 DNA is TGTGCCAGCAGCTTAACAGATGGTCAGCCCCAGCATTTT.

CDR3 bases: TGTGCCAGCAGCTCAGGACTAGCGGGGCCCTACGAGCAGTACTTC. This encodes CASSSGLAGPYEQYF. The chain uses TRBV5-6 and TRBJ2-7; 12 nucleotides agree with TRBD2. V shed 3 bases and J 2 bases; nucleotides not matched to a gene: 3. Germline V gene sequence: CDR1 SGHDT, CDR2 YYEEEE. This CDR3 is 15 amino acids long.

V is TRBV4-1 and J is TRBJ1-6, with 8 bases aligning to TRBD1. CDR1 MGHRA and CDR2 YSYEKL come from the germline V gene. The CDR3 sequence is 16 residues long. Germline trimming cut 4 bases from V and 11 bases from J; bases unmatched to any gene: 13. For the CDR3, the DNA is TGCGCCAGCAGCCCTTATCTCGGACAGGGTACGGCACCCCTCCACTTT. The encoded protein is CASSPYLGQGTAPLHF.

The rearrangement joins TRBV29-1 to TRBJ2-3; D is uncertain. The CDR3 length is 11 residues. Germline CDR1 is SQVTM and CDR2 is ANQGSEA. The CDR3 is CTTLSSDTQYF. CDR3 bases: TGCACCACGTTGTCATCCGATACGCAGTATTTT.

The chain uses TRBV9 and TRBJ2-1, with 11 bases matching TRBD2. Trimming took 0 bases from V and 5 from J; bases not matched to a gene: 4. Germline V CDR1 and CDR2: SGDLS, YYNGEE. The CDR3 consists of 16 residues. CDR3 nucleotide sequence: TGTGCCAGCAGCGTAGGTCTAGCGGGGGGAAACAATGAGCAGTTCTTC. Translation gives CASSVGLAGGNNEQFF. The full variable domain, rest sourced from reference TRBV9 and TRBJ2-1, is DSGVTQTPKHLITATGQRVTLRCSPRSGDLSVYWYQQSLDQGLQFLIQYYNGEERAKGNILERFSAQQFPDLHSELNLSSLELGDSALYFCASSVGLAGGNNEQFFGPGTRLTVL.

The chain is built from TRBV29-1 and TRBJ2-7, with 8 nucleotides matching TRBD1. CDR1 and CDR2 from the germline V gene are SQVTM and ANQGSEA. This CDR3 region has 12 residues. After removal of 3 bases from V and 6 bases from J, the junction contained 4 bases not matched to a gene. CDR3 region: CSVEQGAREQYF. CDR3 in DNA: TGCAGCGTTGAGCAGGGGGCTCGCGAGCAGTACTTC.

The V gene is TRBV11-2, the J gene TRBJ2-1, with 9 bases fitting TRBD1. The germline V gene encodes CDR1 SGHAT and CDR2 FQNNGV. This CDR3 has 15 amino acids. J gave up 3 bases and V 4 bases, and 4 bases lay outside the gene matches. The CDR3 region has the DNA TGTGCCAGCAGCTATCCGGGACAGGGCTACAATGAGCAGTTCTTC. This sequence encodes CASSYPGQGYNEQFF.

The CDR3 sequence: CASSESSVIGYTF. The DNA of the CDR3 is TGTGCCAGCAGTGAATCATCAGTTATTGGCTACACCTTC. The chain is built from TRBV2 and TRBJ1-2; D not certain. This CDR3 is 13 amino acids long. Germline lookup yields CDR1 SNHLY and CDR2 FYNNEI. Trimming pared 2 bases from V and 7 bases from J, leaving 11 bases between.

The rearrangement uses TRBV7-2 and TRBJ2-7; a weak D match, TRBD2 (6 bases). V was trimmed by 1 base and J by 4 bases, leaving 8 bases between them. The length of the CDR3 is 13 residues. Germline values: CDR1 SGHTA, CDR2 FQGNSA. Here the CDR3 DNA reads TGTGCCAGCAGCTTAGTCCGGGGGTACGAGCAGTACTTC. The encoded protein is CASSLVRGYEQYF.

The V gene is TRBV29-1, the J gene TRBJ2-1; D tentatively reads TRBD1 or TRBD2 (5 bases each). V lost 4 bases, J lost 5 bases, and 27 bases lay in between. The CDR3 totals 18 residues. Germline assignment: CDR1 SQVTM and CDR2 ANQGSEA. The CDR3 sequence: CSVVGHRGRTRRDNEQFF. Written as DNA, the CDR3 is TGCAGCGTTGTGGGCCATCGGGGCAGAACGAGAAGGGACAATGAGCAGTTCTTC.

The chain carries TRBV9 and TRBJ1-2; TRBD1 is a possible D gene (5 bases). With 0 bases removed from V and 4 bases from J, the gap between germline ends came to 19 bases. Germline V gene data show CDR1 as SGDLS and CDR2 as YYNGEE. The CDR3 runs to 17 residues. The CDR3 reads CASSVGQGRGSFYGYTF. The DNA of the CDR3 is TGTGCCAGCAGCGTAGGCCAGGGAAGGGGTTCTTTCTATGGCTACACCTTC.

V usage is TRBV7-2 and J usage is TRBJ1-2; D perhaps matches TRBD1 (5 bases). V lost 2 bases to trimming and J lost 8 bases, with 12 bases between them. This CDR3 is built from 13 residues. Germline CDR1 reads SGHTA; CDR2 reads FQGNSA. This CDR3 reads CASSLKGGEGYTF. The CDR3 nucleotides are TGTGCCAGCAGCTTAAAAGGAGGGGAGGGCTACACCTTC.

Many counts were recorded for this clone. The chain is built from TRBV5-4 and TRBJ2-1; perhaps TRBD1 as D (5 bases). Trimming stripped 4 bases from V and 4 bases from J, with 12 bases between. The germline V gene encodes CDR1 SGHNT and CDR2 YYREEE (reference sequence). This CDR3 has 14 amino acids. The CDR3 reads CASSAAGPYNEQFF. The CDR3 DNA reads TGTGCCAGCAGCGCCGCAGGGCCATACAATGAGCAGTTCTTC.

The chain employs TRBV21-1 and TRBJ2-5; TRBD2 is the table's D call and was not checked against the DNA. TRBV21-1 is flagged as a pseudogene. The CDR3 has 17 amino acids. In nucleotides, the CDR3 is TGTGCCAGCAGCAAAGTAGGAAGCGGGGGCTTCCAAGAGACCCAGTACTTC. It encodes CASSKVGSGGFQETQYF.

The gene calls are TRBV4-3 and TRBJ2-5; no firm D call. The CDR3 runs 13 residues. V was clipped by 2 bases and J by 5 bases, with 9 bases between them. The germline V gene encodes CDR1 LGHNA and CDR2 YSLEER. Here the CDR3 DNA reads TGCGCCAGCAGCCAATGGGTGGGGGAGACCCAGTACTTC. It yields the protein CASSQWVGETQYF.

The chain recombines TRBV7-2 with TRBJ1-6; D is unresolved. V was pared by 1 base and J by 6 bases, with 10 bases between. Germline CDR1 is SGHTA and CDR2 is FQGNSA. The CDR3 runs to 15 residues. CDR3 protein: CASSLDGFRNSPLHF. CDR3 bases: TGTGCCAGCAGCTTAGATGGTTTTCGTAATTCACCCCTCCACTTT.